This T cell receptor (beta chain) was identified during a study of T-cell reconstitution after alpha-beta-depleted transplantation in children. Notes on the study in general: Reported findings indicate that, about two months after transplant, alpha-beta T cells came from several hundred expanded clones, which were derived from non-depleted graft cells. High day-60 TCRbeta diversity in some patients came from surviving recipient T cells and thymic progenitors. A year post-transplant, T-cell counts and diversity derived mostly from newly produced T cells.

Unique molecular identifiers featured in how the TCRbeta library was prepared. TCRdb itself ran the PCR reads through MiXCR, one entry per CDR3 protein. The sample lists hundreds of thousands of distinct CDR3 sequences, roughly 13% seen once, with 2.2% in the top ten. The CDR3 is 15 amino acids. With V trimmed by 2 bases and J by 0 bases, 3 bases remained unmatched. Germline CDR1 reads ENHRY; CDR2 reads SYGVKD. This clonotype was observed a few times. The antigen remains undetermined. Sequenced material: PBMCs, mostly from graft donor cells, taken 360 days after TCRalphabeta/CD19-depleted stem cell transplant. The rearrangement joins TRBV10-3 to TRBJ2-5, with 7 bases that match TRBD2. The receptor's source is a male patient younger than 18 who had a stem cell transplant for acute myeloid leukemia, so the T cells may come from the graft donor. The DNA of the CDR3 is TGTGCCATCAGTGAGGCGGGACTACACCAAGAGACCCAGTACTTC. Protein: CAISEAGLHQETQYF.